This TCR beta chain was observed in a study of cytomegalovirus exposure and HLA in healthy donors. Study-level points and caveats: There were a few CMV-associated chains whose specificity for CMV antigens was confirmed in vitro. A list of roughly 160 TCR beta chains associated with cytomegalovirus was given. The classifier reportedly diagnosed cytomegalovirus status with high specificity and sensitivity.

The CDR3 is made up of 15 amino acids. Trimming pared 5 bases from V and 0 bases from J, leaving 11 bases between. The germline V gene has CDR1 LNHDA and CDR2 SQIVND (reference sequence). Clones were read by immunoSEQ multiplex PCR, and TCRdb kept only the in-frame ones, dropping some. The sample carries fewer than 200,000 clones, about 85% recorded once. About this clone itself: Its target is not known.

Donors came from a validation cohort of over a hundred subjects, distinct from the first 666-subject cohort. Sequencing was carried out using PBMCs. The clonotype was recovered from a man aged 18 to 30 in good health and CMV-seropositive. This chain joins TRBV19 and TRBJ2-1; D is perhaps TRBD1 (6 bases). Here the CDR3 reads CASSSTGSSYNEQFF. The CDR3 nucleotides are TGTGCCAGTAGTTCGACAGGCAGCTCCTACAATGAGCAGTTCTTC.